Listed below are T cell receptor beta chains from one sample, sequenced in a study of blood T cell repertoires in COVID-19. The repertoire was sequenced with immunoSEQ multiplex PCR; TCRdb's copy has only in-frame clones and lacks some. Among fewer than 450,000 clones listed, roughly 89% were seen once. Input material: peripheral blood. The receptor set was obtained from a woman between 18 and 29 years old who had recovered from COVID-19. Each CDR3 is given with its conserved first and last residue. The D gene is left open where the match is weak. Some rows have no size entry. The others give once, few or many, or a class for an expanded clone.

CASSNLRTGNTGELFF,TGCGCCAGCAGCAACTTACGGACAGGCAACACCGGGGAGCTGTTTTTT,16,TRBJ2-2,NA,TRBV5-1,TRBD1
CASSQVTGADAFF,TGCGCCAGCAGCCAAGTTACTGGGGCGGACGCTTTCTTT,13,TRBJ1-1,NA,TRBV4-3,NA
CASSSGQDSNQPQHF,TGCGCCAGCAGCTCGGGACAGGATAGCAATCAGCCCCAGCATTTT,15,TRBJ1-5,NA,TRBV5-1,TRBD1
CASSLGASWEVDTQYF,TGTGCCAGCAGCTTAGGCGCTAGCTGGGAGGTAGATACGCAGTATTTT,16,TRBJ2-3,NA,TRBV7-2,NA
CASSPYRGLGEQFF,TGTGCCAGCAGCCCCTACAGGGGTCTAGGTGAGCAGTTCTTC,14,TRBJ2-1,NA,TRBV6-2/TRBV6-3,TRBD1
CASSLAGQQETQYF,TGCGCCAGCAGCTTGGCGGGACAGCAAGAGACCCAGTACTTC,14,TRBJ2-5,NA,TRBV5-1,TRBD1
CASSLNPRGISTDTQYF,TGTGCCAGCAGCTTGAATCCACGCGGTATTAGCACAGATACGCAGTATTTT,17,TRBJ2-3,NA,TRBV7-2,NA
CASSYGGTGDGYTF,TGTGCCAGCAGTTACGGCGGGACAGGGGATGGCTACACCTTC,14,TRBJ1-2,once,TRBV6-2/TRBV6-3,TRBD1
CASSASGGGTEAFF,TGTGCCAGCAGCGCATCGGGGGGCGGCACTGAAGCTTTCTTT,14,TRBJ1-1,NA,TRBV9,NA
CASMEDRRVNTEAFF,TGCGCCAGCATGGAGGACCGTAGGGTGAACACTGAAGCTTTCTTT,15,TRBJ1-1,NA,TRBV5-1,NA
CASSIVGGGTDTQYF,TGTGCCAGTAGTATAGTTGGCGGAGGCACAGATACGCAGTATTTT,15,TRBJ2-3,NA,TRBV19,NA
CASRHLNSPLHF,TGTGCCAGCCGACATCTAAATTCACCCCTCCACTTT,12,TRBJ1-6,once,TRBV7-9,NA
CSVRDRLPNTEAFF,TGCAGCGTGCGGGACAGGCTGCCGAACACTGAAGCTTTCTTT,14,TRBJ1-1,NA,TRBV29-1,TRBD1
CASSEIAGDYNEQFF,TGTGCCAGCAGTGAGATAGCGGGAGACTACAATGAGCAGTTCTTC,15,TRBJ2-1,NA,TRBV7-2,TRBD2
CASSPQRIYGYTF,TGTGCCAGCAGTCCCCAGAGGATCTATGGCTACACCTTC,13,TRBJ1-2,NA,TRBV6-2/TRBV6-3,NA
CASSVEGDSWGGPGNEQFF,TGTGCCAGCAGCGTAGAAGGGGACTCCTGGGGAGGGCCGGGCAATGAGCAGTTCTTC,19,TRBJ2-1,NA,TRBV9,TRBD2
CASSRKGGTSKFF,TGTGCCAGCAGCCGAAAAGGCGGGACTAGCAAGTTCTTC,13,TRBJ2-1,NA,TRBV3-1/TRBV3-2,TRBD2
CAARYNMNTEAFF,TGTGCCGCTAGGTACAACATGAACACTGAAGCTTTCTTT,13,TRBJ1-1,few,TRBV6-5,NA
CSVEAGVGYEQFF,TGCAGCGTTGAAGCGGGAGTGGGATATGAGCAGTTCTTC,13,TRBJ2-1,NA,TRBV29-1,NA
CASSAGQRSYNEQFF,TGCGCCAGCAGCGCCGGACAGCGCTCCTACAATGAGCAGTTCTTC,15,TRBJ2-1,NA,TRBV5-1,NA
CASSLSAAYLTDYGYTF,TGTGCCAGCAGTTTATCGGCAGCGTACCTGACTGACTATGGCTACACCTTC,17,TRBJ1-2,NA,TRBV27,NA
CASSPSSGTGELFF,TGCGCCAGCAGCCCCTCCAGCGGCACCGGGGAGCTGTTTTTT,14,TRBJ2-2,NA,TRBV5-1,NA
CASSAPGQGTEAFF,TGTGCCAGTAGTGCACCGGGACAGGGCACTGAAGCTTTCTTT,14,TRBJ1-1,NA,TRBV19,TRBD1
CASSVENQPQHF,TGTGCCAGCAGCGTAGAGAATCAGCCCCAGCATTTT,12,TRBJ1-5,NA,TRBV5-6,NA
CASSRRTSGLSDEQFF,TGTGCCAGCAGCCGCCGGACTAGCGGACTGTCAGATGAGCAGTTCTTC,16,TRBJ2-1,NA,TRBV7-7,TRBD2
CASSGQGPKSREHRELFF,TGTGCCAGCAGCGGACAGGGTCCCAAGTCCCGCGAACACCGGGAGCTGTTTTTT,18,TRBJ2-2,NA,TRBV7-2,TRBD1
CASSLRRERRTGELFF,TGTGCCAGTAGTTTAAGGCGGGAGCGGAGGACCGGGGAGCTGTTTTTT,16,TRBJ2-2,NA,TRBV19,TRBD2
CASSPRTSGQFSTDTQYF,TGTGCCAGCAGCCCCCGGACTAGCGGGCAATTTAGCACAGATACGCAGTATTTT,18,TRBJ2-3,NA,TRBV7-8,TRBD2
CASSLDLTLERFF,TGCGCCAGCAGCTTGGACCTGACCCTAGAGAGGTTCTTC,13,TRBJ2-1,NA,TRBV5-1,NA
CASSFTAGGGTQYF,TGTGCCAGCAGCTTCACAGCGGGAGGGGGGACGCAGTATTTT,14,TRBJ2-3,NA,TRBV5-8,TRBD2
CASSLTGTTEAFF,TGTGCCAGCAGCTTGACAGGGACGACTGAAGCTTTCTTT,13,TRBJ1-1,NA,TRBV5-8,NA
CASSLGARQTNEKLFF,TGTGCCAGCAGCTTAGGGGCCCGACAGACTAATGAAAAACTGTTTTTT,16,TRBJ1-4,NA,TRBV7-9,NA
CASSQGPPGVRTGELFF,TGCGCCAGCAGCCAGGGACCTCCGGGAGTAAGGACCGGGGAGCTGTTTTTT,17,TRBJ2-2,once,TRBV5-1,NA
CSASIDYYGYTF,TGCAGTGCTAGTATAGATTACTATGGCTACACCTTC,12,TRBJ1-2,NA,TRBV20-1,NA
CASSATVPPETQYF,TGTGCCAGCAGCGCGACAGTTCCCCCAGAGACCCAGTACTTC,14,TRBJ2-5,once,TRBV9,NA
CASRASSTDTQYF,TGTGCCAGCAGGGCCTCTAGCACAGATACGCAGTATTTT,13,TRBJ2-3,NA,TRBV6-5,NA
CATSDLRTGGGYGYTF,TGTGCCACCAGTGACCTCAGGACAGGGGGTGGATATGGCTACACCTTC,16,TRBJ1-2,NA,TRBV24-1,TRBD1
CASSPMRGEQFF,TGCGCCAGCAGCCCGATGCGGGGGGAGCAGTTCTTC,12,TRBJ2-1,NA,TRBV4-3,TRBD2
CASGGIGQGGSRSNQPQHF,TGTGCCAGCGGAGGCATTGGACAGGGAGGTTCGCGCAGCAATCAGCCCCAGCATTTT,19,TRBJ1-5,NA,TRBV19,TRBD1
CSVRARGGYTF,NA,11,TRBJ1-2,NA,TRBV29-1,NA
CASSFRLAGVPGELFF,TGTGCCAGCAGTTTCAGACTAGCGGGAGTACCCGGGGAGCTGTTTTTT,16,TRBJ2-2,NA,TRBV6-2/TRBV6-3,TRBD2
CASSLVGGALGGYTF,TGTGCCAGCAGCTTAGTTGGAGGGGCCTTGGGGGGCTACACCTTC,15,TRBJ1-2,NA,TRBV11-2,NA
CASSAAGRPYNEQFF,TGTGCCAGCAGCGCGGCGGGCCGGCCCTACAATGAGCAGTTCTTC,15,TRBJ2-1,NA,TRBV7-9,NA
CASSSHDYRAQAPTGELFF,TGTGCCAGCAGCAGCCACGACTACAGGGCCCAGGCCCCCACCGGGGAGCTGTTTTTT,19,TRBJ2-2,NA,TRBV3-1/TRBV3-2,NA
CASTAGVVDTQYF,TGTGCCAGCACAGCGGGAGTGGTGGATACGCAGTATTTT,13,TRBJ2-3,NA,TRBV9,TRBD2
CATRDSSFTGELFF,TGTGCCACCAGGGACAGCTCCTTCACCGGGGAGCTGTTTTTT,14,TRBJ2-2,once,TRBV19,TRBD1
CASSFGRGNNEQFF,TGTGCCAGCAGCTTTGGGAGGGGGAACAATGAGCAGTTCTTC,14,TRBJ2-1,NA,TRBV7-2,NA
CASSADRGGNYGYTF,TGCGCCAGCAGCGCGGACAGGGGCGGTAACTATGGCTACACCTTC,15,TRBJ1-2,once,TRBV5-1,TRBD1
CASSLNGQNTEAFF,TGCGCCAGCAGCCTCAACGGACAGAACACTGAAGCTTTCTTT,14,TRBJ1-1,NA,TRBV4-1,NA
CASSWDRENTEAFF,TGTGCCAGCAGCTGGGACAGGGAGAACACTGAAGCTTTCTTT,14,TRBJ1-1,NA,TRBV11-2,TRBD1
CAFDRGRGKLFF,TGTGCCTTCGACAGGGGGCGCGGAAAACTGTTTTTT,12,TRBJ1-4,NA,TRBV30,TRBD1
CASSRSNQPQHF,TGTGCCAGCAGCCGGAGCAATCAGCCCCAGCATTTT,12,TRBJ1-5,NA,TRBV12-3/TRBV12-4,NA
CASSFDSPLGYTF,TGTGCCAGCAGTTTCGACAGCCCCCTTGGCTACACCTTC,13,TRBJ1-2,NA,TRBV7-9,NA
CASSLTTGQPQHF,TGTGCCAGCAGTTTGACGACGGGACAGCCCCAGCATTTT,13,TRBJ1-5,once,TRBV6-2/TRBV6-3,NA
CASSLDRQGWANTEAFF,TGTGCCAGCAGCCTAGACCGACAGGGATGGGCGAACACTGAAGCTTTCTTT,17,TRBJ1-1,NA,TRBV5-6,TRBD1
CASSFLAGAYNEQFF,TGTGCCAGCAGCTTTCTAGCGGGAGCCTACAATGAGCAGTTCTTC,15,TRBJ2-1,NA,TRBV7-2,TRBD2
CASSKGLAGNTDTQYF,TGCGCCAGCAGCAAAGGACTAGCGGGAAATACAGATACGCAGTATTTT,16,TRBJ2-3,NA,TRBV5-1,TRBD2
CASSQGGSNEKLFF,TGCGCCAGCAGCCAAGGAGGCTCTAATGAAAAACTGTTTTTT,14,TRBJ1-4,NA,TRBV4-3,NA
CASSLNRLGDTQYF,TGTGCCAGCAGTTTAAACAGGCTGGGGGATACGCAGTATTTT,14,TRBJ2-3,NA,TRBV27,NA
CASSPAEITEAFF,TGTGCCAGCTCACCCGCGGAGATCACTGAAGCTTTCTTT,13,TRBJ1-1,NA,TRBV18,NA